The rows below give T cell receptor beta chains drawn from one sample of a study of blood T cell repertoires in COVID-19. This table comes from immunoSEQ multiplex PCR, and its TCRdb copy is limited to in-frame clones, with some not included. The table records around 200,000 clones, under 80% of them present only once. Sequenced sample: peripheral blood. Receptor source: a middle-aged man who had recovered from COVID-19. Both conserved end residues are part of each CDR3. A D gene is named only where the DNA matches it firmly. Rows give clone size only sometimes, using once, few, many, or a class for an expanded clone.

v_call: TRBV6-2/TRBV6-3
d_call: TRBD1
j_call: TRBJ1-5
clone_size: .
cdr3_nt: TGTGCCAGCAGTAGGAGAGGCCAGGGGGCGAGCAATCAGCCCCAGCATTTT
cdr3_aa: CASSRRGQGASNQPQHF

v_call: TRBV7-6
d_call: TRBD2
j_call: TRBJ2-1
clone_size: .
cdr3_nt: TGTGCCAGCAGCTTAGGGGGGACTAGCGGGTTGGTTACCTACAATGAGCAGTTCTTC
cdr3_aa: CASSLGGTSGLVTYNEQFF

v_call: TRBV2
d_call: TRBD1
j_call: TRBJ2-6
clone_size: .
cdr3_nt: TGTGCCAGCAAGTCCGGGACAGACAGGGGGCGATGGGCCAACGTCCTGACTTTC
cdr3_aa: CASKSGTDRGRWANVLTF

v_call: TRBV11-1
d_call: .
j_call: TRBJ2-3
clone_size: .
cdr3_nt: TGTGCCAGCAGGCAGAGCCGGGTCACAGATACGCAGTATTTT
cdr3_aa: CASRQSRVTDTQYF

v_call: TRBV10-1
d_call: TRBD1
j_call: TRBJ2-6
clone_size: .
cdr3_nt: TGCGCCAGTACGACAGGGGTTGGGGCCAACGTCCTGACTTTC
cdr3_aa: CASTTGVGANVLTF

v_call: TRBV19
d_call: .
j_call: TRBJ1-2
clone_size: .
cdr3_nt: TGTGCCAGTAGTATTCGGAGGGACCGCGACTATGGCTACACCTTC
cdr3_aa: CASSIRRDRDYGYTF

v_call: TRBV6-2/TRBV6-3
d_call: .
j_call: TRBJ1-5
clone_size: .
cdr3_nt: TGTGCCAGCAGTTTCAACCCCGCCCGGGAGGGGGGTAGCAATCAGCCCCAGCATTTT
cdr3_aa: CASSFNPAREGGSNQPQHF

v_call: TRBV5-1
d_call: .
j_call: TRBJ2-7
clone_size: once
cdr3_nt: TGCGCCAGCAGCTTGGCCGGGGGGCTGCAGTACGAGCAGTACTTC
cdr3_aa: CASSLAGGLQYEQYF

v_call: TRBV15
d_call: TRBD2
j_call: TRBJ2-7
clone_size: few
cdr3_nt: TGTGCCACCAGCAGAGTCGGGACTAGCGGGAGGAAGCAGTACTTC
cdr3_aa: CATSRVGTSGRKQYF

v_call: TRBV7-7
d_call: .
j_call: TRBJ2-3
clone_size: .
cdr3_nt: TGTGCCAGCAGCTTAGGAGGGGGCGCGGGGACAGATACGCAGTATTTT
cdr3_aa: CASSLGGGAGTDTQYF

v_call: TRBV5-1
d_call: TRBD1
j_call: TRBJ2-2
clone_size: .
cdr3_nt: TGCGCCAGCAGCGTGACAGGGTCGAACACCGGGGAGCTGTTTTTT
cdr3_aa: CASSVTGSNTGELFF

v_call: TRBV7-9
d_call: .
j_call: TRBJ2-2
clone_size: .
cdr3_nt: TGTGCCAGCAGCTTACTCGGGGGAGCCACCACCGGGGAGCTGTTTTTT
cdr3_aa: CASSLLGGATTGELFF

v_call: TRBV9
d_call: TRBD1
j_call: TRBJ1-4
clone_size: .
cdr3_nt: TGTGCCAGCAGCGGAACAGGGGGCTTTGAAAAACTGTTTTTT
cdr3_aa: CASSGTGGFEKLFF

v_call: TRBV6-6
d_call: TRBD1
j_call: TRBJ1-5
clone_size: .
cdr3_nt: TGTGCCAGCAGTTTACGGGACAGGGGGGGGCCCCAGCATTTT
cdr3_aa: CASSLRDRGGPQHF

v_call: TRBV24-1
d_call: TRBD1
j_call: TRBJ1-5
clone_size: .
cdr3_nt: TGTGCCACCAGCCAAATGGGACAGCTAAATCAGCCCCAGCATTTT
cdr3_aa: CATSQMGQLNQPQHF

v_call: TRBV9
d_call: TRBD1
j_call: TRBJ2-5
clone_size: .
cdr3_nt: TGTGCCAGCGGCCCCGGGACAGGGCTTGGAGAGACCCAGTACTTC
cdr3_aa: CASGPGTGLGETQYF

v_call: TRBV4-1
d_call: TRBD1
j_call: TRBJ2-5
clone_size: .
cdr3_nt: TGCGCCAGCAGCCAAGAAGGGACAGGGATTGGCGAGACCCAGTACTTC
cdr3_aa: CASSQEGTGIGETQYF

v_call: TRBV7-9
d_call: TRBD2
j_call: TRBJ2-7
clone_size: .
cdr3_nt: TGTGCCAGCAGCTCCGTTGGCGGGAGGGACTACGAGCAGTACTTC
cdr3_aa: CASSSVGGRDYEQYF

v_call: TRBV29-1
d_call: TRBD1
j_call: TRBJ2-5
clone_size: .
cdr3_nt: TGCAGCGTTGGAGGACAGGGGGGGCGGACCCAGTACTTC
cdr3_aa: CSVGGQGGRTQYF

v_call: TRBV7-3
d_call: TRBD1
j_call: TRBJ2-1
clone_size: few
cdr3_nt: TGTGCCAGCAGCTTCCGAGGACAGGCCAATGAGCAGTTCTTC
cdr3_aa: CASSFRGQANEQFF

v_call: TRBV18
d_call: .
j_call: TRBJ2-1
clone_size: .
cdr3_nt: TGTGCCAGCTCACCACCGGGAGCGAACAATGAGCAGTTCTTC
cdr3_aa: CASSPPGANNEQFF

v_call: TRBV7-2
d_call: .
j_call: TRBJ2-1
clone_size: few
cdr3_nt: TGTGCCAGCAGCTTGACCGGGACAATCTACAATGAGCAGTTCTTC
cdr3_aa: CASSLTGTIYNEQFF

v_call: TRBV30
d_call: TRBD1
j_call: TRBJ1-2
clone_size: .
cdr3_nt: TGTGCCTGGCGGGACAGTTCCTTTAACTATGGCTACACCTTC
cdr3_aa: CAWRDSSFNYGYTF

v_call: TRBV19
d_call: .
j_call: TRBJ1-5
clone_size: .
cdr3_nt: TGTGCCAGTGGTTCCCCGGGTCAGCCCCAGCATTTT
cdr3_aa: CASGSPGQPQHF

v_call: TRBV2
d_call: TRBD2
j_call: TRBJ2-7
clone_size: .
cdr3_nt: TGTGCCAGCAGTGAGGGACTAGCGGGAGTCGAGCAGTACTTC
cdr3_aa: CASSEGLAGVEQYF

v_call: TRBV11-3
d_call: .
j_call: TRBJ2-2
clone_size: few
cdr3_nt: TGTGCCAGCAGCTCGCCGGACAACGAAGGGCTGTTTTTT
cdr3_aa: CASSSPDNEGLFF

v_call: TRBV6-5
d_call: TRBD1
j_call: TRBJ2-3
clone_size: many
cdr3_nt: TGTGCCAGCAGTCCAGGGACAGGGAGGACAGATACGCAGTATTTT
cdr3_aa: CASSPGTGRTDTQYF

v_call: TRBV9
d_call: .
j_call: TRBJ1-4
clone_size: .
cdr3_nt: TGTGCCAGCAGCGGTGGCTTGAATGAAAAACTGTTTTTT
cdr3_aa: CASSGGLNEKLFF

v_call: TRBV14
d_call: TRBD2
j_call: TRBJ2-7
clone_size: .
cdr3_nt: TGTGCCAGCAGCCGTCCGGGACTAGCCTACGAGCAGTACTTC
cdr3_aa: CASSRPGLAYEQYF

v_call: TRBV23-1
d_call: .
j_call: TRBJ1-4
clone_size: .
cdr3_nt: TGCGCCAGCAGTCGACTAACTAATGAAAAACTGTTTTTT
cdr3_aa: CASSRLTNEKLFF

v_call: TRBV13
d_call: .
j_call: TRBJ1-3
clone_size: .
cdr3_nt: TGTGCCAGCAGCGACAAACAGAACTCTGGAAACACCATATATTTT
cdr3_aa: CASSDKQNSGNTIYF

v_call: TRBV6-4
d_call: .
j_call: TRBJ1-2
clone_size: .
cdr3_nt: TGTGCCAGCAGTGGCCTTGGCCAAGGCTACACCTTC
cdr3_aa: CASSGLGQGYTF

v_call: TRBV10-3
d_call: TRBD1
j_call: TRBJ2-3
clone_size: .
cdr3_nt: TGTGCCATCAGGGGGGACAGGGGCTACACAGATACGCAGTATTTT
cdr3_aa: CAIRGDRGYTDTQYF

v_call: TRBV9
d_call: .
j_call: TRBJ2-2
clone_size: once
cdr3_nt: TGTGCCAGCGGGAGACGTGGCGCGAACACCGGGGAGCTGTTTTTT
cdr3_aa: CASGRRGANTGELFF

v_call: TRBV2
d_call: TRBD2
j_call: TRBJ2-1
clone_size: .
cdr3_nt: TGTGCCAGCAGTGAGACAGCGGGAGGCCCAAGAAAGTTTAATGAGCAGTTCTTC
cdr3_aa: CASSETAGGPRKFNEQFF

v_call: TRBV28
d_call: TRBD1
j_call: TRBJ2-1
clone_size: .
cdr3_nt: TGTGCCAGCAGTTCCTTGACAGGGCTAGGGGTAGACAATGAGCAGTTCTTC
cdr3_aa: CASSSLTGLGVDNEQFF

v_call: TRBV7-8
d_call: .
j_call: TRBJ2-2
clone_size: .
cdr3_nt: TGTGCCAGCAGCTTAGCGCCAGGGGGGACCGGGGAGCTGTTTTTT
cdr3_aa: CASSLAPGGTGELFF

v_call: TRBV19
d_call: TRBD1
j_call: TRBJ2-5
clone_size: .
cdr3_nt: TGTGCCAGTAGTACAGTCCCGGGACAGGTACAAGAGACCCAGTACTTC
cdr3_aa: CASSTVPGQVQETQYF

v_call: TRBV5-5
d_call: .
j_call: TRBJ1-2
clone_size: .
cdr3_nt: TGTGCCAGCAGCCCCCAATCGGGGGGCGTTAACTATGGCTACACCTTC
cdr3_aa: CASSPQSGGVNYGYTF

v_call: TRBV2
d_call: .
j_call: TRBJ2-5
clone_size: .
cdr3_nt: TGTGCCAGCAGTGATTCCGGTAGCGAAGAGACCCAGTACTTC
cdr3_aa: CASSDSGSEETQYF

v_call: TRBV19
d_call: .
j_call: TRBJ2-1
clone_size: .
cdr3_nt: TGTGCCAGTTTAGGTAGGCGGGAATCGTACAATGAGCAGTTCTTC
cdr3_aa: CASLGRRESYNEQFF

v_call: TRBV11-3
d_call: TRBD1
j_call: TRBJ2-7
clone_size: .
cdr3_nt: TGTGCCAGCAGCTTGACAGGGGATGAATCCTACGAGCAGTACTTC
cdr3_aa: CASSLTGDESYEQYF

v_call: TRBV7-2
d_call: .
j_call: TRBJ1-1
clone_size: .
cdr3_nt: TGTGCCAGCAGCTTAGCAATGGGAGCAACTGAAGCTTTCTTT
cdr3_aa: CASSLAMGATEAFF

v_call: TRBV5-1
d_call: TRBD2
j_call: TRBJ2-5
clone_size: .
cdr3_nt: TGCGCCAGCAGCCGATCGACTAGCGGAGTTGCTGGGGAGACCCAGTACTTC
cdr3_aa: CASSRSTSGVAGETQYF

v_call: TRBV19
d_call: .
j_call: TRBJ1-5
clone_size: .
cdr3_nt: TGTGCCAGTAGTATAAAACCCAGTAGCAATCAGCCCCAGCATTTT
cdr3_aa: CASSIKPSSNQPQHF

v_call: TRBV6-4
d_call: TRBD2
j_call: TRBJ2-3
clone_size: .
cdr3_nt: TGTGCCAGCAGTGACTCATATCTAGCGGGAGGCCCCAGCACAGATACGCAGTATTTT
cdr3_aa: CASSDSYLAGGPSTDTQYF

v_call: TRBV5-1
d_call: .
j_call: TRBJ2-7
clone_size: .
cdr3_nt: TGCGCCAGCAGCGGAGGGGACTGGAGTTACGAGCAGTACTTC
cdr3_aa: CASSGGDWSYEQYF

v_call: TRBV20-1
d_call: TRBD2
j_call: TRBJ2-5
clone_size: .
cdr3_nt: TGCAGTGCTAGTTTAAGTTCTGCTAGCGGGAGAGAGACCCAGTACTTC
cdr3_aa: CSASLSSASGRETQYF

v_call: TRBV7-2
d_call: .
j_call: TRBJ2-5
clone_size: .
cdr3_nt: TGTGCCAGCAGCGCCCGACCGGGACAAGAGACCCAGTACTTC
cdr3_aa: CASSARPGQETQYF

v_call: TRBV29-1
d_call: .
j_call: TRBJ1-1
clone_size: many
cdr3_nt: TGCAGCGTTGACCCGTCGGTCACTGAAGCTTTCTTT
cdr3_aa: CSVDPSVTEAFF

v_call: TRBV5-3
d_call: .
j_call: TRBJ1-5
clone_size: .
cdr3_nt: TGTGCCGTCGGAGTTCTAAGCAATCAGCCCCAGCATTTT
cdr3_aa: CAVGVLSNQPQHF

v_call: TRBV4-3
d_call: TRBD1
j_call: TRBJ1-1
clone_size: .
cdr3_nt: TGCGCCAGCAGCCGGAGAACAGGGGACACTGAAGCTTTCTTT
cdr3_aa: CASSRRTGDTEAFF

v_call: TRBV30
d_call: TRBD2
j_call: TRBJ2-2
clone_size: .
cdr3_nt: TGTGCCTGGAGTATGAGGCGGGAGACCGGGGAGCTGTTTTTT
cdr3_aa: CAWSMRRETGELFF

v_call: TRBV7-2
d_call: .
j_call: TRBJ2-7
clone_size: .
cdr3_nt: TGTGCCAGCAGCGTGACGATTAACAGCTACGAGCAGTACTTC
cdr3_aa: CASSVTINSYEQYF

v_call: TRBV7-2
d_call: .
j_call: TRBJ1-4
clone_size: .
cdr3_nt: TGTGCCAGCAGCTTTTTTTCCGGGGGTCGGGAAAAACTGTTTTTT
cdr3_aa: CASSFFSGGREKLFF

v_call: TRBV7-9
d_call: .
j_call: TRBJ1-1
clone_size: .
cdr3_nt: TGTGCCAGCAGCTTAGATAGGAGGAACACTGAAGCTTTCTTT
cdr3_aa: CASSLDRRNTEAFF